This TCR beta chain originates from a study of blood T cell repertoires in COVID-19. The wider study: Samples taken during acute and convalescent COVID-19 were collected in the United States, Italy and Spain. In each case, the material was cDNA or gDNA derived from T cells, B-cell-depleted T cells, or PBMCs.

Germline V gene sequence: CDR1 LGHDT, CDR2 YNNKEL (reference sequence). Unmatched junction bases numbered 10, after V lost 2 bases and J lost 8 bases. CDR3 size: 16 residues. Data came from immunoSEQ multiplex PCR; TCRdb stores just in-frame clones and leaves some out. The repertoire holds 250,000 or so clones, about 85% seen once, with approximately 6.3% in the top ten. The chain links TRBV3-1 (or the pseudogene TRBV3-2) to TRBJ1-4, with 8 nucleotides matching TRBD1. The specimen sequenced was peripheral blood. The source of this sequence is a woman aged 60-75 years with active or convalescent COVID-19. CDR3 sequence (DNA): TGTGCCAGCAGCCAACTCCAGACAGGGGAGTTAGAAAAACTGTTTTTT. Amino acid sequence: CASSQLQTGELEKLFF.